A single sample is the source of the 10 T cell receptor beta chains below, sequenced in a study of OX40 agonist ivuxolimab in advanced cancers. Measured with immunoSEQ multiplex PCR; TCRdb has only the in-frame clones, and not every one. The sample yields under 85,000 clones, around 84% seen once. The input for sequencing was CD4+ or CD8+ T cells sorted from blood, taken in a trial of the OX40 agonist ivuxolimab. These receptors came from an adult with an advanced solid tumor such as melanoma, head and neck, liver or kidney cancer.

As DNA, the CDR3 is TGTGCCTGGAGACTACCGGGACAGGGTGTGTACGAGCAGTACTTC. Amino acids: CAWRLPGQGVYEQYF. The genes are TRBV30 and TRBJ2-7; 9 bases match TRBD1. Trimming at V came to 3 bases and at J to 4 bases, leaving 10 bases not matched to a gene. The CDR3 contains 15 residues. Germline-derived CDR1 and CDR2 are GTSNPN and SVGIG (reference sequence). The full variable domain, in which reference TRBV30 and TRBJ2-7 provide the parts outside the CDR3, is SQTIHQWPATLVQPVGSPLSLECTVEGTSNPNLYWYRQAAGRGLQLLFYSVGIGQISSEVPQNLSASRPQDRQFILSSKKLLLSDSGFYLCAWRLPGQGVYEQYFGPGTRLTVT.

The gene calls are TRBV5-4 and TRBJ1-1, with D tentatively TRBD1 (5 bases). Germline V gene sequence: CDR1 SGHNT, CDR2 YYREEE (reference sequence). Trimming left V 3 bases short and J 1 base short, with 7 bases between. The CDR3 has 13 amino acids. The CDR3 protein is CASSSGTNTEAFF. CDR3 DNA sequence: TGTGCCAGCAGCTCAGGGACGAACACTGAAGCTTTCTTT. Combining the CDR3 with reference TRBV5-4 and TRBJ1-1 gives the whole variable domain ETGVTQSPTHLIKTRGQQVTLRCSSQSGHNTVSWYQQALGQGPQFIFQYYREEENGRGNFPPRFSGLQFPNYSSELNVNALELDDSALYLCASSSGTNTEAFFGQGTRLTVV.

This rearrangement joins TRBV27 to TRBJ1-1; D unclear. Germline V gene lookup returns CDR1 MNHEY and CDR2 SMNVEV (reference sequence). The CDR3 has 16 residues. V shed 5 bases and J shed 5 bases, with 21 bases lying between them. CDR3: CASSPWVSGLGTEAFF. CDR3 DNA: TGTGCCAGCAGTCCGTGGGTCTCTGGGTTGGGAACTGAAGCTTTCTTT.

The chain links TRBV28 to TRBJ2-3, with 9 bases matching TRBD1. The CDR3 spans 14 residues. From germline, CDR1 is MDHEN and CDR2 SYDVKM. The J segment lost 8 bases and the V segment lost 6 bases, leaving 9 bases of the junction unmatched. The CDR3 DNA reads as TGTGCCAGCAGAACAGGGGGCACCACGGGTACGCAGTATTTT. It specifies CASRTGGTTGTQYF.

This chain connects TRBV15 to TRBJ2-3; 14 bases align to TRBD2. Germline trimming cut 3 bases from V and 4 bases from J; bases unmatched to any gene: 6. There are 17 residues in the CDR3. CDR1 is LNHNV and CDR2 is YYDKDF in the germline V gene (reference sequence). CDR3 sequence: CATSRAGLAGGSDTQYF. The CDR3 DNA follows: TGTGCCACCAGCAGGGCCGGACTAGCGGGAGGTTCAGATACGCAGTATTTT.

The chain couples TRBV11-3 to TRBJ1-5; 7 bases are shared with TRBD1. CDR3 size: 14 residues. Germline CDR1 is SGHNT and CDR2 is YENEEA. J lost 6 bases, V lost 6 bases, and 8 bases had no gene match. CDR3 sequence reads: CASRHEQGPQPQHF. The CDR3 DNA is TGTGCCAGCAGGCACGAACAGGGGCCTCAGCCCCAGCATTTT.

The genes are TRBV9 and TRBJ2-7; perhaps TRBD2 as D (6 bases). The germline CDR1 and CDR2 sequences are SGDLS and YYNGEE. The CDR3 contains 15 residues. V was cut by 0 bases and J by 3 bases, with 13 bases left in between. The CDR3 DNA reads TGTGCCAGCAGCGTAGGATGTCGGGACTGCTACGAGCAGTACTTC. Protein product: CASSVGCRDCYEQYF.

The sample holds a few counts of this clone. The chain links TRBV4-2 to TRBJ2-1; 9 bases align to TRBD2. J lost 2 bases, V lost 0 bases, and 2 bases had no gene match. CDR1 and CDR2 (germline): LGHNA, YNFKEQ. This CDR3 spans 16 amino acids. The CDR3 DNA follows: TGTGCCAGCAGCCAAGACGCGGGGGGGCCCTACAATGAGCAGTTCTTC. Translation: CASSQDAGGPYNEQFF.

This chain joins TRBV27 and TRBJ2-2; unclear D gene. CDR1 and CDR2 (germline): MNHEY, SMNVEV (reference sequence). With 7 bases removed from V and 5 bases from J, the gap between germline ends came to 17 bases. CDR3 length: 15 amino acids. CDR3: CASTPAVLKTGELFF. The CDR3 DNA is TGTGCCAGCACCCCGGCAGTTTTAAAGACCGGGGAGCTGTTTTTT.

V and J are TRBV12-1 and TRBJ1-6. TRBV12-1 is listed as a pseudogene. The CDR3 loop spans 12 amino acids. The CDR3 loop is CASSRINSPLHF. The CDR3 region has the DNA TGTGCCAGCAGCCGGATTAATTCACCCCTCCACTTT.